Below, 19 T cell receptor beta chains from the same sample are listed, as sequenced in a study of cytomegalovirus exposure and HLA in healthy donors. PCR involved 60 Vbeta and 13 Jbeta primers. Clones were sequenced by immunoSEQ multiplex PCR, and TCRdb holds only the in-frame ones, with some missing. The table lists 99,000 or so clones, roughly 79% of them singletons. Input material: PBMCs. These receptors were obtained from a male donor in good health and CMV-seronegative.

This clone was observed a handful of times. The rearrangement uses TRBV7-9 and TRBJ1-4, with TRBD1 as a possible D gene (5 bases). The CDR3 extends over 15 amino acids. V lost 5 bases and J lost 11, with 21 bases in between. Germline CDR1 SEHNR, CDR2 FQNEAQ (reference sequence). The CDR3 here is CASSLGTLESGKLFF. The CDR3, as DNA: TGTGCCAGCAGCCTCGGGACTCTCGAATCGGGGAAACTGTTTTTT.

The chain carries TRBV30 and TRBJ2-5, with D unresolved. V was pared by 2 bases and J by 5 bases, with 12 bases between. The germline V gene has CDR1 GTSNPN and CDR2 SVGIG (reference sequence). This CDR3 has 13 residues. CDR3 nucleotides: TGTGCCTGGAGTTACGAGGAGTGGGAGACCCAGTACTTC. Translated, it gives CAWSYEEWETQYF.

A single count supports this clone. This sequence joins TRBV23-1 and TRBJ1-1; TRBD1 matches 9 bases. TRBV23-1 is known as an ORF, though its function is uncertain. With 4 bases clipped from V and 4 bases from J, the junction kept 7 bases outside the gene matches. The CDR3 spans 15 residues. CDR3 in DNA: TGCGCCAGCAGTCCGGGGGACAGGGTGGGCACTGAAGCTTTCTTT. It codes for CASSPGDRVGTEAFF.

This sequence joins TRBV7-2 and TRBJ1-2; D gene unclear. V was cut by 2 bases and J by 1 base, with 14 bases left in between. CDR3 size: 16 residues. Germline CDR1 SGHTA, CDR2 FQGNSA. The DNA of the CDR3 is TGTGCCAGCAGCTTACCCTCGAGGATCCTTAACTATGGCTACACCTTC. Its translation is CASSLPSRILNYGYTF.

The CDR3 spells CASSILGTGASIEQYF. Here the CDR3 DNA reads TGTGCCAGCAGTATCCTCGGGACAGGGGCATCAATCGAGCAGTACTTC. The rearrangement uses TRBV14 and TRBJ2-7, with 10 positions matching TRBD1. Looked up from germline, CDR1 is SGHDN and CDR2 is FVKESK. With V trimmed by 6 bases and J by 6 bases, 14 bases remained unmatched. CDR3 size: 16 residues.

The chain recombines TRBV4-2 with TRBJ1-4, with TRBD1 as a possible D gene (5 bases). V was pared by 2 bases and J by 8 bases, with 15 bases between. The V gene's germline CDR1 is LGHNA and CDR2 YNFKEQ. The CDR3 contains 15 residues. In DNA form, the CDR3 reads TGTGCCAGCAGCCAACAACTCGGGACTCGGGAAAAACTGTTTTTT. Translating it yields CASSQQLGTREKLFF.

This chain joins TRBV25-1 and TRBJ2-1; D is unresolved. Trimming cost V 7 bases and J 10 bases, with 11 bases left between them. Germline V gene data show CDR1 as MGHDK and CDR2 as SYGVNS. The CDR3 runs to 11 residues. The chain's CDR3 is CASNLGGEQFF. In nucleotides, the CDR3 is TGTGCCAGCAACCTAGGTGGAGAGCAGTTCTTC.

This chain joins TRBV13 and TRBJ2-7; 8 nucleotides agree with TRBD2. Trimming took 5 bases from V and 5 from J; bases not matched to a gene: 14. Germline V gene sequence: CDR1 PRHDT, CDR2 FYEKMQ (reference sequence). The CDR3 contains 16 residues. CDR3 bases: TGTGCCAGCAGCGATGGGTGGCGGGAGGCTGGAAACGAGCAGTACTTC. Its translation: CASSDGWREAGNEQYF. The whole variable domain, remainder taken from reference TRBV13 and TRBJ2-7, is AAGVIQSPRHLIKEKRETATLKCYPIPRHDTVYWYQQGPGQDPQFLISFYEKMQSDKGSIPDRFSAQQFSDYHSELNMSSLELGDSALYFCASSDGWREAGNEQYFGPGTRLTVT.

The rearrangement joins TRBV10-3 to TRBJ2-1; 7 bases are shared with TRBD2. J gave up 8 bases and V 2 bases, and 12 bases lay outside the gene matches. The germline V gene encodes CDR1 ENHRY and CDR2 SYGVKD. This CDR3 contains 16 residues. CDR3 nucleotide sequence: TGTGCCATCAGTGAGCCCGGCCAGCGGGACGGGTATGAGCAGTTCTTC. This translates into CAISEPGQRDGYEQFF.

This chain links TRBV30 with TRBJ1-5; D is perhaps TRBD1 (6 bases). Germline CDR1 GTSNPN, CDR2 SVGIG (reference sequence). Trimming removed 3 bases from V and 3 bases from J, with 15 bases in between. The CDR3 is 15 amino acids. The CDR3 bases are TGTGCCTGGAGCGCTGAAACAGGGCACAATCAGCCCCAGCATTTT. It codes for CAWSAETGHNQPQHF. The variable domain in full, with the rest retrieved from reference TRBV30 and TRBJ1-5, is SQTIHQWPATLVQPVGSPLSLECTVEGTSNPNLYWYRQAAGRGLQLLFYSVGIGQISSEVPQNLSASRPQDRQFILSSKKLLLSDSGFYLCAWSAETGHNQPQHFGDGTRLSIL.

The chain carries TRBV15 and TRBJ2-2, with 8 nucleotides matching TRBD2. CDR3 length: 16 residues. With V trimmed by 3 bases and J by 7 bases, 10 bases remained unmatched. Looked up from germline, CDR1 is LNHNV and CDR2 is YYDKDF (reference sequence). The CDR3 DNA reads as TGTGCCACCAGCAGGGTTTGGCGGGAGGTGGACGGGGAGCTGTTTTTT. Translated: CATSRVWREVDGELFF.

This clone has a single count. The chain has TRBV27 and TRBJ1-4; D unresolved. The V and J ends lost 0 bases and 10 bases respectively, with 9 bases between them. Per germline, CDR1 MNHEY and CDR2 SMNVEV (reference sequence). This CDR3 spans 13 amino acids. CDR3 DNA sequence: TGTGCCAGCAGTTTATCGAGCCCGGGAAAACTGTTTTTT. Translated: CASSLSSPGKLFF.

The chain links TRBV4-2 to TRBJ2-3; 7 bases align to TRBD2. The CDR3 runs 14 residues. From germline, CDR1 is LGHNA and CDR2 YNFKEQ. V lost 4 bases to trimming and J lost 6 bases; unmatched junction nucleotides: 7. The CDR3 DNA sequence: TGTGCCAGCAGCCGAAGCGGGAAAGGGGATACGCAGTATTTT. This sequence encodes CASSRSGKGDTQYF.

The chain has TRBV5-1 and TRBJ2-5, with a weak D call TRBD2 (5 bases). With 4 bases removed from V and 4 bases from J, the gap between germline ends came to 14 bases. The CDR3 consists of 14 residues. Germline values: CDR1 SGHRS, CDR2 YFSETQ. The CDR3 protein is CASSRVGSPETQYF. The CDR3, as DNA: TGCGCCAGCAGCCGGGTAGGGAGTCCAGAGACCCAGTACTTC.

The genes are TRBV27 and TRBJ1-1; the D is unclear. Per germline, CDR1 MNHEY and CDR2 SMNVEV (reference sequence). CDR3 size: 16 residues. V was trimmed by 4 bases and J by 2 bases, leaving 17 bases between them. The CDR3 spells CASSSLPLAGNTEAFF. DNA for the CDR3: TGTGCCAGCAGTTCCCTACCCCTCGCAGGAAACACTGAAGCTTTCTTT.

V and J are TRBV5-1 and TRBJ2-3; TRBD1 matches at 8 bases. The V gene's germline CDR1 is SGHRS and CDR2 YFSETQ. Trimming at V came to 5 bases and at J to 3 bases, leaving 17 bases not matched to a gene. The CDR3 is 18 residues long. The CDR3 region has the DNA TGCGCCAGCAGGGATACTGCCAAGACAGGGGCGGGTACAGATACGCAGTATTTT. As protein: CASRDTAKTGAGTDTQYF.

The chain recombines TRBV2 with TRBJ2-1; perhaps TRBD1 as D (6 bases). This CDR3 comprises 15 residues. V lost 3 bases, J lost 0 bases, and 9 bases lay in between. Germline CDR1 reads SNHLY; CDR2 reads FYNNEI. The CDR3 sequence is CASSEQGLSYNEQFF. The CDR3 DNA is TGTGCCAGCAGTGAGCAGGGGCTCTCCTACAATGAGCAGTTCTTC.

The chain is built from TRBV30 and TRBJ2-7, with 10 nucleotides matching TRBD1. The ends lost 2 bases at V and 0 bases at J; junction bases unmatched: 4. Germline values: CDR1 GTSNPN, CDR2 SVGIG (reference sequence). The CDR3 runs 15 residues. This chain's CDR3 is CAWSRGTGDSYEQYF. CDR3 in DNA: TGTGCCTGGAGTCGTGGGACAGGGGACTCCTACGAGCAGTACTTC. Variable domain in full (rest from reference TRBV30 and TRBJ2-7): SQTIHQWPATLVQPVGSPLSLECTVEGTSNPNLYWYRQAAGRGLQLLFYSVGIGQISSEVPQNLSASRPQDRQFILSSKKLLLSDSGFYLCAWSRGTGDSYEQYFGPGTRLTVT.

J is TRBJ2-4 and V is TRBV7-9; TRBD2 matches at 8 bases. The V and J ends lost 3 bases and 8 bases, in that order; junction bases with no gene match: 12. There are 16 residues in the CDR3. From germline, CDR1 is SEHNR and CDR2 FQNEAQ (reference sequence). This CDR3 reads CASSLDLGPGGDIQYF. The CDR3 region has the DNA TGTGCCAGCAGCTTGGACTTGGGCCCGGGGGGGGACATTCAGTACTTC.